This T cell receptor beta chain was retrieved from a study of blood T cells in healthy people across ages. The study drew donors from healthy Caucasian individuals in Russia aged about 6 to 90. Every donor gave 7.5 to 10 milliliters of peripheral blood. V shed 6 bases, J shed 0 bases, and the junction held 7 bases outside the gene matches. The CDR3 runs 16 residues. Germline CDR1 reads MGHDK; CDR2 reads SYGVNS. Next came a second PCR, run for 7 to 11 cycles, which used a sample-barcoded 5' primer along with a J-beta primer mix. MiXCR was run by TCRdb on the 5' RACE reads, yielding one entry per CDR3 protein. The sample yields 2 million or so distinct CDR3 sequences, about 49% seen once. Findings of the study overall: Strong correlation was found linking TCR beta diversity to naive T cell percentage. Higher diversity, along with more naive CD4+ cells, distinguished long-lived donors from aged donors.

Concerning this clonotype: The antigen is unknown.

The chain employs TRBV25-1 and TRBJ1-5; 8 nucleotides agree with TRBD1. The sequenced material came from blood. This sequence originates from a woman aged 40-49 years in good health. CDR3 sequence (DNA): TGTGCCAGCAGCCCCGATGACAGGGGTAGCAATCAGCCCCAGCATTTT. Protein product: CASSPDDRGSNQPQHF.